This entry features one T cell receptor (beta chain) sequence. The CDR3 runs to 16 residues. In germline, CDR1 is SEHNR, CDR2 FQNEAQ (reference sequence). With 5 bases clipped from V and 0 bases from J, the junction kept 6 bases outside the gene matches. The source of the sample is a study of shared clonotypes between healthy human individuals. Study-wide background: The cohort comprised a couple of women and a few men. Their ages spanned 18 to 49 years.

CD45RO-negative, CCR7-positively selected cells formed the naive CD8 fraction, excluding terminally differentiated effector memory CD45RA+ cells. Deep was the level used in running the assay. The repertoire was sequenced with immunoSEQ multiplex PCR; TCRdb's copy has only in-frame clones and lacks some. The sample includes some 600,000 clones, approximately 96% of them seen just once. Source material: naive CD8+ T cells sorted from blood. This sequence joins TRBV7-9 and TRBJ2-1; 8 bases align to TRBD2. This TCR was recovered from a woman in her thirties in good health. The CDR3 region is CASSPPAGVSYNEQFF. The CDR3, as DNA: TGTGCCAGCAGCCCCCCAGCGGGAGTCTCCTACAATGAGCAGTTCTTC.